A selection of T cell receptor beta chains follows, all from one sample in a study of OX40 agonist ivuxolimab in advanced cancers. Using immunoSEQ multiplex PCR, the repertoire was profiled, and TCRdb retains in-frame clones only, with some absent. The sample consists of about 76,000 clones, 75% to 85% of them appearing once. The input for sequencing was CD4+ or CD8+ T cells sorted from blood, taken in a trial of the OX40 agonist ivuxolimab. These receptors all stem from an adult with an advanced solid tumor such as melanoma, head and neck, liver or kidney cancer. CDR3s include the opening cysteine and the closing phenylalanine or tryptophan. Each record gives: J gene, D gene, V gene, clone size, CDR3 protein, CDR3 DNA. The D gene is left open where the match is weak. Size is stated for part of the rows, as once, few or many counts, or as a class when the clone is expanded.

J: TRBJ2-3
D: TRBD2
V: TRBV7-9
size: -
CDR3: CASSLARTSGGNTQYF
DNA: TGTGCCAGCAGCTTAGCCCGGACTAGCGGGGGGAATACGCAGTATTTT

J: TRBJ1-4
D: TRBD1
V: TRBV7-2
size: once
CDR3: CASTGGPTGREKLFF
DNA: TGTGCCAGCACCGGGGGACCGACAGGGAGGGAAAAACTGTTTTTT

J: TRBJ1-4
D: TRBD1
V: TRBV28
size: -
CDR3: CASRSGTGWEKLFF
DNA: TGTGCCAGCAGATCCGGGACAGGGTGGGAAAAACTGTTTTTT

J: TRBJ1-6
D: TRBD1
V: TRBV25-1
size: -
CDR3: CASSEATGGNSPLHF
DNA: TGTGCCAGCAGTGAGGCGACAGGGGGCAATTCACCCCTCCACTTT

J: TRBJ1-2
D: -
V: TRBV2
size: few
CDR3: CASSLAGGGYTF
DNA: TGTGCCAGCAGTTTGGCAGGAGGAGGCTACACCTTC

J: TRBJ1-1
D: TRBD1
V: TRBV5-6
size: -
CDR3: CASSLQGAAFF
DNA: TGTGCCAGCAGCTTGCAGGGGGCGGCTTTCTTT

J: TRBJ2-2
D: TRBD1
V: TRBV7-9
size: once
CDR3: CASSLGGRDTGELFF
DNA: TGTGCCAGCAGCCTAGGGGGCCGTGACACCGGGGAGCTGTTTTTT

J: TRBJ2-7
D: -
V: TRBV19
size: -
CDR3: CASRRGTASYEQYF
DNA: TGTGCCAGTAGACGCGGGACAGCCTCTTACGAGCAGTACTTC

J: TRBJ1-1
D: TRBD1
V: TRBV7-9
size: -
CDR3: CASIIGQGRTEAFF
DNA: TGTGCCAGCATCATCGGACAGGGTCGGACTGAAGCTTTCTTT

J: TRBJ1-4
D: -
V: TRBV6-1
size: -
CDR3: CASSDPQFEKLFF
DNA: TGTGCCAGCAGTGATCCACAATTTGAAAAACTGTTTTTT

J: TRBJ1-6
D: -
V: TRBV30
size: -
CDR3: CAWSPPDRYNSPLHF
DNA: TGTGCCTGGAGTCCCCCGGACAGATATAATTCACCCCTCCACTTT

J: TRBJ2-7
D: -
V: TRBV18
size: -
CDR3: CASSPRRGVDYEQYF
DNA: TGTGCCAGCTCACCACGAAGGGGTGTGGACTACGAGCAGTACTTC

J: TRBJ2-7
D: -
V: TRBV7-5
size: -
CDR3: CARLRASPSYEQYF
DNA: TGTGCCAGATTGCGGGCTAGTCCCTCCTACGAGCAGTACTTC

J: TRBJ1-1
D: TRBD1
V: TRBV6-1
size: -
CDR3: CASNEPGQGLVEAFF
DNA: TGTGCCAGCAATGAACCGGGACAGGGGCTTGTTGAAGCTTTCTTT

J: TRBJ2-2
D: TRBD2
V: TRBV6-5
size: once
CDR3: CASRRGSGTGELFF
DNA: TGTGCCAGCAGGCGGGGGTCGGGCACCGGGGAGCTGTTTTTT

J: TRBJ1-1
D: -
V: TRBV18
size: -
CDR3: CASSPGRPNTEAFF
DNA: TGTGCCAGCTCACCCGGACGACCGAACACTGAAGCTTTCTTT

J: TRBJ1-2
D: TRBD1
V: TRBV7-9
size: -
CDR3: CASSVSGQAYGYTF
DNA: TGTGCCAGCAGCGTATCCGGACAGGCTTATGGCTACACCTTC

J: TRBJ1-2
D: -
V: TRBV6-5
size: -
CDR3: CASSPTQDGYTF
DNA: TGTGCCAGCAGTCCCACTCAGGATGGCTACACCTTC

J: TRBJ2-7
D: -
V: TRBV25-1
size: few
CDR3: CASSETGRGPSYEQYF
DNA: TGTGCCAGCAGTGAAACTGGAAGGGGCCCCTCCTACGAGCAGTACTTC

J: TRBJ1-4
D: -
V: TRBV30
size: few
CDR3: CAWSPKESLAEKLFF
DNA: TGTGCCTGGAGCCCAAAGGAATCCCTAGCGGAAAAACTGTTTTTT

J: TRBJ2-7
D: -
V: TRBV11-2
size: many
CDR3: CASKTERFYEQYF
DNA: TGTGCCAGCAAGACAGAGCGCTTCTACGAGCAGTACTTC

J: TRBJ2-7
D: -
V: TRBV5-1
size: -
CDR3: CASSTDREGEQYF
DNA: TGCGCCAGCAGCACGGACAGGGAGGGCGAGCAGTACTTC

J: TRBJ2-7
D: -
V: TRBV6-5
size: -
CDR3: CASSYSGQGMGEQYF
DNA: TGTGCCAGCAGTTACTCAGGGCAGGGCATGGGCGAGCAGTACTTC

J: TRBJ1-2
D: -
V: TRBV4-3
size: once
CDR3: CASSQEASQLYGYTF
DNA: TGCGCCAGCAGCCAAGAGGCCAGCCAGCTGTATGGCTACACCTTC

J: TRBJ2-5
D: TRBD2
V: TRBV7-7
size: -
CDR3: CASSTGLAGGLETQYF
DNA: TGTGCCAGCAGCACCGGACTAGCGGGGGGGCTTGAGACCCAGTACTTC

J: TRBJ2-7
D: -
V: TRBV6-1
size: -
CDR3: CASRHRDSYEQYF
DNA: TGTGCCAGCAGACACCGGGACTCCTACGAGCAGTACTTC

J: TRBJ2-3
D: -
V: TRBV7-9
size: -
CDR3: CASSFTGGGTDTQYF
DNA: TGTGCCAGCAGCTTCACGGGGGGCGGGACAGATACGCAGTATTTT

J: TRBJ2-2
D: -
V: TRBV7-2
size: -
CDR3: CASSLEFRRNTGELFF
DNA: TGTGCCAGCAGCTTAGAATTCAGGCGGAACACCGGGGAGCTGTTTTTT

J: TRBJ1-2
D: TRBD1
V: TRBV4-1
size: -
CDR3: CASSQESPTGRSGYTF
DNA: TGCGCCAGCAGCCAAGAAAGCCCGACAGGGAGGAGTGGCTACACCTTC

J: TRBJ1-4
D: TRBD1
V: TRBV7-9
size: -
CDR3: CASSPDRGLEKLFF
DNA: TGTGCCAGCAGCCCGGACAGGGGGCTTGAAAAACTGTTTTTT

J: TRBJ2-3
D: -
V: TRBV5-1
size: -
CDR3: CASSPNLSGSTDTQYF
DNA: TGCGCCAGCAGCCCGAATCTCTCAGGGTCCACAGATACGCAGTATTTT

J: TRBJ2-7
D: -
V: TRBV5-4
size: few
CDR3: CASSLRRAPPYEQYF
DNA: TGTGCCAGCAGCCTCCGGAGGGCACCTCCCTACGAGCAGTACTTC

J: TRBJ2-5
D: -
V: TRBV7-3
size: -
CDR3: CASSFDSGAETQYF
DNA: TGTGCCAGCAGCTTCGACTCTGGAGCGGAGACCCAGTACTTC

J: TRBJ2-7
D: TRBD1
V: TRBV7-2
size: once
CDR3: CASSLANRGDYEQYF
DNA: TGTGCCAGCAGCTTAGCGAACAGGGGGGACTACGAGCAGTACTTC

J: TRBJ2-3
D: TRBD2
V: TRBV5-4
size: -
CDR3: CASSLLQLAGSTDTQYF
DNA: TGTGCCAGCAGCTTGCTTCAGCTAGCGGGGAGCACAGATACGCAGTATTTT

J: TRBJ1-2
D: -
V: TRBV30
size: -
CDR3: CAWSAALDGYTF
DNA: TGTGCCTGGAGTGCAGCACTTGACGGCTACACCTTC

J: TRBJ2-1
D: TRBD2
V: TRBV27
size: -
CDR3: CASSKAGTYNEQFF
DNA: TGTGCCAGCAGTAAAGCGGGGACCTACAATGAGCAGTTCTTC

J: TRBJ2-1
D: -
V: TRBV5-1
size: -
CDR3: CASSLGDRTPNEQFF
DNA: TGCGCCAGCAGCTTGGGTGACAGAACTCCTAATGAGCAGTTCTTC

J: TRBJ1-2
D: -
V: TRBV6-6
size: -
CDR3: CASSPIGGHGYTF
DNA: TGTGCCAGCAGTCCCATCGGGGGTCATGGCTACACCTTC

J: TRBJ1-4
D: -
V: TRBV14
size: -
CDR3: CASSPGYATNEKLFF
DNA: TGTGCCAGCAGCCCAGGGTATGCCACTAATGAAAAACTGTTTTTT

J: TRBJ2-1
D: -
V: TRBV7-8
size: -
CDR3: CASSLGVWDEQFF
DNA: TGTGCCAGCAGCTTAGGGGTTTGGGATGAGCAGTTCTTC

J: TRBJ2-1
D: TRBD2
V: TRBV5-4
size: -
CDR3: CASSLTGGTYNEQFF
DNA: TGTGCCAGCAGCTTAACGGGGGGGACGTACAATGAGCAGTTCTTC

J: TRBJ1-2
D: TRBD1
V: TRBV4-2
size: few
CDR3: CASSQDTTGAGYTF
DNA: TGTGCCAGCAGCCAAGATACGACAGGGGCTGGCTACACCTTC

J: TRBJ1-2
D: -
V: TRBV27
size: -
CDR3: CASRPRVGGYTF
DNA: TGTGCCAGCAGGCCGAGGGTAGGCGGCTACACCTTC

J: TRBJ2-1
D: -
V: TRBV7-3
size: -
CDR3: CASGGQLDGEQFF
DNA: TGTGCCAGCGGGGGGCAACTAGATGGTGAGCAGTTCTTC

J: TRBJ2-3
D: TRBD1
V: TRBV7-6
size: -
CDR3: CASSLRQGEGTDTQYF
DNA: TGTGCCAGCAGCCTAAGACAGGGGGAGGGCACAGATACGCAGTATTTT

J: TRBJ2-5
D: TRBD1
V: TRBV29-1
size: once
CDR3: CSVAGTGVGKETQYF
DNA: TGCAGCGTTGCCGGGACAGGGGTTGGGAAAGAGACCCAGTACTTC

J: TRBJ1-4
D: TRBD1
V: TRBV5-6
size: -
CDR3: CASSRQGEGEKLFF
DNA: TGTGCCAGCAGTAGACAGGGGGAGGGTGAAAAACTGTTTTTT

J: TRBJ2-7
D: TRBD1
V: TRBV29-1
size: -
CDR3: CSVVGTGGGPEYEQYF
DNA: TGCAGCGTTGTGGGGACAGGGGGGGGCCCAGAATACGAGCAGTACTTC

J: TRBJ1-1
D: -
V: TRBV30
size: -
CDR3: CAWNTGQSNTEAFF
DNA: TGTGCCTGGAATACAGGGCAGAGCAACACTGAAGCTTTCTTT

J: TRBJ2-5
D: -
V: TRBV7-3
size: -
CDR3: CASSPDGGRKYF
DNA: TGTGCCAGCAGCCCCGACGGGGGAAGGAAGTACTTC

J: TRBJ2-3
D: -
V: TRBV18
size: -
CDR3: CASSRDGGTDTQYF
DNA: TGTGCCAGCTCACGAGACGGAGGCACAGATACGCAGTATTTT

J: TRBJ2-1
D: -
V: TRBV7-2
size: once
CDR3: CASSLGPGESNEQFF
DNA: TGTGCCAGCAGCTTAGGACCAGGGGAGTCCAATGAGCAGTTCTTC

J: TRBJ1-1
D: -
V: TRBV7-2
size: few
CDR3: CASSLGLTGNTEAFF
DNA: TGTGCCAGCAGCTTAGGACTAACAGGGAACACTGAAGCTTTCTTT

J: TRBJ1-5
D: -
V: TRBV5-1
size: -
CDR3: CASSLGDGGLNQPQHF
DNA: TGCGCCAGCAGCTTGGGAGATGGGGGTCTGAATCAGCCCCAGCATTTT

J: TRBJ2-5
D: -
V: TRBV7-2
size: -
CDR3: CASSFQAGDRETQYF
DNA: TGTGCCAGCAGTTTTCAGGCAGGGGATAGGGAGACCCAGTACTTC

J: TRBJ2-7
D: TRBD1
V: TRBV5-4
size: few
CDR3: CASSWRDRDNEQYF
DNA: TGTGCCAGCAGCTGGAGAGACAGGGACAACGAGCAGTACTTC

J: TRBJ2-5
D: -
V: TRBV18
size: -
CDR3: CASSTGERETQYF
DNA: TGTGCCAGCTCAACCGGGGAGCGGGAGACCCAGTACTTC

J: TRBJ2-2
D: TRBD1
V: TRBV11-2
size: -
CDR3: CASSLRTGGGTGELFF
DNA: TGTGCCAGCAGCTTGAGGACAGGGGGCGGCACCGGGGAGCTGTTTTTT